This TCR beta chain appears in the sequencing data of a study of preoperative IRX-2 immunotherapy in early breast cancer (dated by TCRdb to the late 2010s). This clone appeared once. Its antigen is unknown. No quality values exist for individual bases; no much larger clone is one base distant. According to the study, the label for this sample's treatment or condition signals: preoperative locoregional IRX-2 cytokine immunotherapy. The samples were obtained from a phase Ib study that tested preoperative, locoregional IRX-2 cytokine immunotherapy designed to prime immune responses. Donors were patients with early-stage breast cancer who received IRX-2 before surgery. The library was obtained by the immunoSEQ multiplex PCR assay. Imported from immuneACCESS, the table was reduced by TCRdb to in-frame sequences with V and J called. These copies leave out some clones; in studies compared against another copy, an unresolved V gene accounts for under half, and the cause of the remainder is not known. This sample has about 98,000 clones in its table, and roughly 90% of those were observed once. The ten largest make up roughly 2% of the sample.

The cysteine opens and the phenylalanine closes a CDR3 of 15 amino acids. The only DNA kept is the CDR3, 45 bases in frame from the first base. A distance of 15 bases separates the germline ends of V and J, which lose 0 bases and 5 bases respectively. For CDR1 and CDR2, the germline V gene lists SGHRS and YFSETQ. The material sequenced was tumor tissue, taken after IRX-2 immunotherapy. The clonotype comes from a human donor with breast cancer. The rearranged chain carries TRBV5-1 and TRBJ2-7; TRBD2 is a possible D gene, resting on 5 matching bases. In nucleotides, the sequence is TGCGCCAGCAGCTTGGGAAGCTTCCCGAGGGACGAGCAGTACTTC. It encodes CASSLGSFPRDEQYF. With the portions outside the CDR3 filled from the reference TRBV5-1 and TRBJ2-7 genes, the complete variable region becomes KAGVTQTPRYLIKTRGQQVTLSCSPISGHRSVSWYQQTPGQGLQFLFEYFSETQRNKGNFPGRFSGRQFSNSRSEMNVSTLELGDSALYLCASSLGSFPRDEQYFGPGTRLTVT.